These 21 T cell receptor beta chains were all obtained from the same sample, sequenced in a study of blood T cell repertoires in COVID-19. TCRdb's table, derived via immunoSEQ multiplex PCR, lists solely in-frame clones and lacks some. The sample has 130,000 to 150,000 clones, roughly 90% seen once. Sequencing was performed on peripheral blood. The source is a man aged 50-59 years with active or convalescent COVID-19.

This chain's CDR3 is CASSIKQGTLQNTEAFF. CDR3 nucleotides: TGTGCCAGTAGTATTAAGCAGGGGACCCTTCAGAACACTGAAGCTTTCTTT. The V call is TRBV19, the J call TRBJ1-1; TRBD1 is a possible D gene (6 bases). Germline V lookup: CDR1 LNHDA, CDR2 SQIVND (reference sequence). The CDR3 is 17 residues long. Between the trimmed V and J ends, which lost 3 bases and 1 base, there was a span of 18 bases.

The chain joins TRBV6-6 to TRBJ1-2; D remains ambiguous. The germline V gene encodes CDR1 MNHNY and CDR2 SVGAGI (reference sequence). The CDR3 has 16 amino acids. The germline V and J ends were trimmed by 3 bases and 8 bases, with 22 bases remaining between them. The CDR3 reads CASSYQPPLASNGYTF. CDR3 nucleotides: TGTGCCAGCAGTTATCAGCCACCCTTAGCTAGCAACGGCTACACCTTC.

The rearrangement uses TRBV5-1 and TRBJ1-4; weak D call: TRBD1 (5 bases). With 0 bases removed from V and 0 bases from J, the gap between germline ends came to 9 bases. The CDR3 loop spans 16 amino acids. The V gene's germline CDR1 is SGHRS and CDR2 YFSETQ. This chain's CDR3 is CASSLDGGTTNEKLFF. In nucleotides, the CDR3 is TGCGCCAGCAGCTTGGACGGGGGGACAACTAATGAAAAACTGTTTTTT.

J is TRBJ1-2 and V is TRBV19, with D unresolved. CDR3 length: 16 residues. Trimming pared 9 bases from V and 1 base from J, leaving 21 bases between. Germline CDR1 and CDR2: LNHDA and SQIVND (reference sequence). The CDR3 DNA reads as TGTGCCAGCAAAGCGGGTGACGCAGCCGGTAACTATGGCTACACCTTC. As protein: CASKAGDAAGNYGYTF.

V and J are TRBV6-6 and TRBJ1-6; TRBD1 matches at 7 bases. The junction had 1 base not matched to a gene; V was cut back by 0 bases and J by 5 bases. CDR3 length equals 15 residues. Germline V gene sequence: CDR1 MNHNY, CDR2 SVGAGI (reference sequence). CDR3 protein: CASSYSGQNNSPLHF. CDR3 DNA: TGTGCCAGCAGTTACTCGGGACAGAATAATTCACCCCTCCACTTT.

V is TRBV9 and J is TRBJ2-2; 9 bases are shared with TRBD1. The length of the CDR3 is 15 residues. CDR1 and CDR2 (germline): SGDLS, YYNGEE. V was pared by 2 bases and J by 6 bases, with 5 bases of the junction left unmatched. The CDR3 sequence is CASSVRDRDSGELFF. The CDR3 coding sequence is TGTGCCAGCAGCGTCCGGGACAGGGATTCCGGGGAGCTGTTTTTT.

This chain connects TRBV19 to TRBJ1-2, with 7 bases aligning to TRBD1. The junction had 12 bases not matched to a gene; V was cut back by 5 bases and J by 6 bases. In germline, CDR1 is LNHDA, CDR2 SQIVND (reference sequence). The CDR3 is 15 residues long. CDR3: CASSARRQGSDGYTF. The DNA of the CDR3 is TGTGCCAGTAGTGCACGGAGACAGGGAAGCGATGGCTACACCTTC.

The J gene is TRBJ2-1, the V gene TRBV28; tentatively, D is TRBD2 (5 bases). Germline assignment: CDR1 MDHEN and CDR2 SYDVKM. This CDR3 region has 15 residues. V lost 2 bases to trimming and J lost 10 bases, with 18 bases between them. CDR3 amino acids: CASSLQGGVGDEQFF. The CDR3 DNA reads as TGTGCCAGCAGTTTACAAGGTGGGGTGGGAGACGAGCAGTTCTTC.

The rearrangement joins TRBV14 to TRBJ1-1; D is undetermined. CDR3 length equals 13 residues. V gave up 3 bases and J gave up 0 bases, with 5 bases separating them. CDR1 is SGHDN, CDR2 FVKESK, per germline. The CDR3 nucleotides read TGTGCCAGCAGCCAGAACATGAACACTGAAGCTTTCTTT. This encodes CASSQNMNTEAFF.

The rearrangement links TRBV19 to TRBJ1-5; possible D gene TRBD1, 5 bases. The CDR3 has 14 residues. V was trimmed by 8 bases and J by 2 bases, leaving 13 bases between them. Germline assignment: CDR1 LNHDA and CDR2 SQIVND (reference sequence). The CDR3 is CASWGPPGNQPQHF. CDR3 nucleotide sequence: TGTGCCAGTTGGGGCCCTCCGGGCAATCAGCCCCAGCATTTT.

The CDR3 nucleotides read TGCGCCAGCAGCCAGGCCAGGGGGACAGATACGCAGTATTTT. Its protein product is CASSQARGTDTQYF. The chain uses TRBV4-1 and TRBJ2-3; 7 nucleotides match TRBD1. J was trimmed by 3 bases and V by 3 bases; bases with no gene match: 3. CDR3 length: 14 amino acids. Per germline, CDR1 MGHRA and CDR2 YSYEKL.

The chain recombines TRBV2 with TRBJ1-5; D gene unclear. The CDR3 is 14 residues long. Germline V CDR1 and CDR2: SNHLY, FYNNEI. The germline V and J ends were trimmed by 4 bases and 1 base, with 8 bases remaining between them. CDR3 sequence (DNA): TGTGCCAGCAGTGTTCTACAGAGCAATCAGCCCCAGCATTTT. Its protein is CASSVLQSNQPQHF. The full variable domain, its missing parts supplied by reference TRBV2 and TRBJ1-5, is EPEVTQTPSHQVTQMGQEVILRCVPISNHLYFYWYRQILGQKVEFLVSFYNNEISEKSEIFDDQFSVERPDGSNFTLKIRSTKLEDSAMYFCASSVLQSNQPQHFGDGTRLSIL.

CDR3 amino acids: CASSITRDRGYNEQFF. The CDR3 region has the DNA TGTGCCAGCAGCATCACCCGGGACAGGGGGTACAATGAGCAGTTCTTC. The rearrangement links TRBV7-2 to TRBJ2-1; TRBD1 matches at 11 bases. The CDR3 sequence is 16 residues long. Germline CDR1 and CDR2: SGHTA and FQGNSA. Trimming removed 5 bases from V and 4 bases from J; junction bases left unmatched: 7.

The chain is built from TRBV3-1 (or the pseudogene TRBV3-2) and TRBJ2-7, with 8 bases lining up with TRBD1. The CDR3 is 14 residues long. CDR1 is LGHDT and CDR2 is YNNKEL in the germline V gene (reference sequence). The V gene end was trimmed by 3 bases and the J gene end by 2 bases; junction bases not matched to a gene: 3. CDR3 protein: CASSQRTGTYEQYF. The CDR3 nucleotides read TGTGCCAGCAGCCAGCGGACAGGGACCTACGAGCAGTACTTC.

The chain carries TRBV2 and TRBJ1-1, with 8 bases lining up with TRBD1. The V gene end was trimmed by 6 bases and the J gene end by 6 bases; junction bases not matched to a gene: 0. CDR1 is SNHLY and CDR2 is FYNNEI in the germline V gene. This CDR3 contains 11 residues. This chain's CDR3 is CASSRGPEAFF. CDR3 in DNA: TGTGCCAGCAGCAGGGGGCCTGAAGCTTTCTTT.

A few counts support this clone. The rearrangement uses TRBV5-1 and TRBJ2-7, with D perhaps matching TRBD2 (6 bases). Trimming removed 4 bases from V and 0 bases from J, with 8 bases in between. Germline CDR1 is SGHRS and CDR2 is YFSETQ. This CDR3 has 13 amino acids. DNA for the CDR3: TGCGCCAGCAGCCGGGACTTCTCCTACGAGCAGTACTTC. Protein sequence: CASSRDFSYEQYF. The full variable domain, completed using reference TRBV5-1 and TRBJ2-7, is KAGVTQTPRYLIKTRGQQVTLSCSPISGHRSVSWYQQTPGQGLQFLFEYFSETQRNKGNFPGRFSGRQFSNSRSEMNVSTLELGDSALYLCASSRDFSYEQYFGPGTRLTVT.

The rearrangement links TRBV27 to TRBJ2-1; no firm D call. V was trimmed by 5 bases and J by 4 bases, leaving 9 bases between them. This CDR3 comprises 13 residues. Germline V gene data show CDR1 as MNHEY and CDR2 as SMNVEV (reference sequence). CDR3 nucleotides: TGTGCCAGCAGTACCAGTTCATACAATGAGCAGTTCTTC. The encoded protein is CASSTSSYNEQFF.

The rearrangement links TRBV29-1 to TRBJ2-1; D possibly corresponds to TRBD2 (5 bases). Germline-derived CDR1 and CDR2 are SQVTM and ANQGSEA. CDR3 size: 14 residues. V lost 3 bases and J 7 bases, leaving 16 bases between the germline ends. The CDR3 protein is CSVDSGFRINEQFF. The CDR3 region has the DNA TGCAGCGTTGATTCGGGGTTTAGGATAAATGAGCAGTTCTTC.

The chain links TRBV24-1 to TRBJ2-1, with TRBD1 matching 8 bases. V was clipped by 6 bases and J by 4 bases; unmatched bases: 7. Germline CDR1 and CDR2: KGHDR and SFDVKD. The CDR3 has 15 residues. CDR3 sequence: CATSKTGTGYNEQFF. For the CDR3, the DNA is TGTGCCACCAGTAAAACCGGGACAGGTTACAATGAGCAGTTCTTC.

About this clone itself: At one end, the junction sequence differs from germline, possibly due to a read error. The rearrangement uses TRBV7-7 and TRBJ1-4; no firm D call. The length of the CDR3 is 15 residues. Germline CDR1 SSHAT, CDR2 FNYEAQ (reference sequence). CDR3 bases: TGTGCTAGCAGCTTAGGTACAGCACCTAATGAAAAACTGTTTTTT. It encodes CASSLGTAPNEKLFF.

This clone has at least ten counts. This chain links TRBV7-9 with TRBJ1-3, with TRBD1 as a possible D gene (6 bases). The CDR3 length is 16 residues. Germline values: CDR1 SEHNR, CDR2 FQNEAQ (reference sequence). V lost 2 bases, J lost 3 bases, and 14 bases lay in between. CDR3 sequence: CASSLNTGPGGNTIYF. CDR3 nucleotides: TGTGCCAGCAGCTTAAATACAGGGCCGGGTGGAAACACCATATATTTT.